The clone carrying this TCR beta chain has a handful of counts. Repertoires were generated with immunoSEQ multiplex PCR, while TCRdb's copy carries only in-frame clones and drops some. The sample lists about 380,000 clones; 87% were seen once. The sample originates from a study of blood T cell repertoires in COVID-19. Overall study: Sources were T cells, B-cell-depleted T cells, or PBMCs; the material itself was cDNA or gDNA.

The CDR3 has 15 residues. Germline V gene lookup returns CDR1 SEHNR and CDR2 FQNEAQ (reference sequence). V lost 2 bases to trimming and J lost 0 bases, with 10 bases between them. The age range of participants was about 18 to 100 years, with residence in more than 20 US areas. The source of this sequence is a man aged 25 to 45 who had recovered from COVID-19. This rearrangement joins TRBV7-9 to TRBJ1-1, with D tentatively TRBD1 (6 bases). Sequenced sample: PBMCs or T cells enriched from blood (not recorded which). The CDR3 loop is CASSLNRAMNTEAFF. CDR3 DNA sequence: TGTGCCAGCAGCTTAAACAGGGCTATGAACACTGAAGCTTTCTTT.